The rows below give T cell receptor beta chains drawn from one sample of a study of identical twins. TCRdb redid the calling of the 5' RACE reads with MiXCR, one entry per CDR3 protein. The sample has 550,000 to 700,000 distinct CDR3 sequences; nearly 10% are singletons. These same data were also listed under a study on yellow fever vaccine responses in identical twins.

Sequenced: PBMCs. The receptors stem from a woman aged 18-29 years in good health. Each CDR3 is given without its conserved first and last residue. The order of the fields is V gene, clone size, J gene, CDR3 protein. The size entry is marked missing in some rows and otherwise reads once, few, many or a size class.

v_gene: TRBV18
abundance: many
j_gene: TRBJ2-1
CDR3aa: ASSPMSGQGAIGNEQF

v_gene: TRBV28
abundance: -
j_gene: TRBJ2-5
CDR3aa: ASSYRVGTQY

v_gene: TRBV2
abundance: many
j_gene: TRBJ1-5
CDR3aa: ASNDPRSNQPQH

v_gene: TRBV18
abundance: few
j_gene: TRBJ2-1
CDR3aa: ASSPPIWGNEQF

v_gene: TRBV29-1
abundance: -
j_gene: TRBJ2-2
CDR3aa: SVPGQGNGELF

v_gene: TRBV6-5
abundance: -
j_gene: TRBJ2-2
CDR3aa: ASSYYSGANTGELF

v_gene: TRBV4-3
abundance: -
j_gene: TRBJ2-1
CDR3aa: ASSHGFGTDIVDEQF

v_gene: TRBV29-1
abundance: many
j_gene: TRBJ2-3
CDR3aa: SVVQGSDTQY

v_gene: TRBV11-2
abundance: many
j_gene: TRBJ2-7
CDR3aa: ASSLGGGTGYSYEQY

v_gene: TRBV3-1
abundance: -
j_gene: TRBJ2-7
CDR3aa: ASSPGGNRYEQY

v_gene: TRBV10-3
abundance: -
j_gene: TRBJ1-2
CDR3aa: AISELEGYT

v_gene: TRBV5-1
abundance: few
j_gene: TRBJ1-5
CDR3aa: ASSPSSGGQGAPWPQH